The 3 T cell receptor beta chains listed next were all sequenced from one sample in a study of cytomegalovirus exposure and HLA in healthy donors. Profiling relied on immunoSEQ multiplex PCR, and the TCRdb table lists in-frame clones only, not all of them. The sample contains about 220,000 clones, about nine tenths of which appear only once. Sample: PBMCs. These receptors all come from a woman aged 18 to 35 in good health and CMV-seronegative.

V is TRBV6-1 and J is TRBJ2-3; 10 bases agree with TRBD2. Per germline, CDR1 MNHNS and CDR2 SASEGT. The CDR3 is made up of 15 amino acids. J was trimmed by 2 bases and V by 6 bases; bases with no gene match: 5. Written as DNA, the CDR3 is TGTGCCAGCAGAACTAGCGGGGCCACCACAGATACGCAGTATTTT. It translates to CASRTSGATTDTQYF.

The CDR3, as DNA: TGTGCCAGCAGCGGGGACGGGAGTTCACCCCTCCACTTT. It specifies CASSGDGSSPLHF. This chain connects TRBV5-6 to TRBJ1-6; D might be TRBD1 (5 bases). Trimming took off 4 bases at V and 9 bases at J, with 11 bases between the two ends. This CDR3 spans 13 amino acids. Looked up from germline, CDR1 is SGHDT and CDR2 is YYEEEE.

The chain carries TRBV4-1 and TRBJ2-1, with 7 bases identical to TRBD1. Germline V gene data show CDR1 as MGHRA and CDR2 as YSYEKL. The V and J ends lost 5 bases and 7 bases, in that order; junction bases with no gene match: 5. The CDR3 length is 13 residues. The CDR3 reads CASSGTGANEQFF. The CDR3 nucleotides are TGCGCCAGCAGCGGTACAGGGGCAAATGAGCAGTTCTTC.